Given below is one T cell receptor beta chain in context. This sample is drawn from a study of regulatory T cells in long-lasting Graves disease. The time point denotes: newly diagnosed GD, antithyroid drugs for less than 3 months. RNA isolated from PBMCs was used to make the TCR library. Germline CDR1 and CDR2: SNHLY and FYNNEI. The ends were cut back, 4 bases at V and 1 base at J, with 13 bases in the middle. The CDR3 has 16 amino acids. Relying on iRepertoire HTBI primers and Arm-PCR of CDR3 regions, the team built TCR beta libraries. One entry per CDR3 protein, called by TCRdb with MiXCR from the multiplex PCR reads. Seen here are roughly 410,000 distinct CDR3 sequences, over 12% observed once, and the top ten hold over 7%. These records were also assigned to another study, of T cells in Graves' hyperthyroidism and ophthalmopathy. That paper adds: Stable Graves' hyperthyroidism denoted no ophthalmopathy progression over 18 months. The HTBI primer set was used in a first-round RT-PCR of the TCR CDR3. Most thyroid-expanded clonotypes above 0.001 were also found in blood. With a median lead of about 6.9 months before onset, the model predicted ophthalmopathy.

The source of this sequence is a woman in her thirties or forties with Graves disease. The sample here was peripheral blood mononuclear cells (PBMCs), taken at new diagnosis, from a patient treated with antithyroid drugs. The J gene is TRBJ1-4, the V gene TRBV2; D not resolved. CDR3 sequence reads: CASSVGFEGTNEKLFF. The CDR3 nucleotides are TGTGCCAGCAGTGTCGGTTTTGAAGGAACTAATGAAAAACTGTTTTTT.